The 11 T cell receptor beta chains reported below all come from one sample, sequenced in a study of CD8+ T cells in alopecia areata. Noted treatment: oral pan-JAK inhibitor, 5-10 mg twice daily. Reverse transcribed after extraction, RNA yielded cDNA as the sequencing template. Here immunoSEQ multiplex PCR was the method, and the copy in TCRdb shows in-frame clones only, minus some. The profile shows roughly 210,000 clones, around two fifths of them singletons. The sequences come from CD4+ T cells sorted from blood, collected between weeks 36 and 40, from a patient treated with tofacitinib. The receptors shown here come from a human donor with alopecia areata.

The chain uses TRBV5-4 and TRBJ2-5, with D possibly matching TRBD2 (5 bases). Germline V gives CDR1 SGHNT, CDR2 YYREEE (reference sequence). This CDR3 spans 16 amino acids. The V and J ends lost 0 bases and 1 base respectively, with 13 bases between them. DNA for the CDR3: TGTGCCAGCAGCTTGGGACTACGGCAGCCCCAAGAGACCCAGTACTTC. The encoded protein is CASSLGLRQPQETQYF.

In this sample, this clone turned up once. The CDR3 nucleotides are TGTGCCAGCAGCGTAAGTAGCGGGAGCGTTGAGCAGTTCTTC. Amino acid sequence: CASSVSSGSVEQFF. This chain links TRBV9 with TRBJ2-1; TRBD2 matches 9 bases. The CDR3 runs to 14 residues. Germline CDR1 and CDR2: SGDLS and YYNGEE. Losses at the gene ends were 1 base for V and 9 bases for J; bases not matched to a gene: 5.

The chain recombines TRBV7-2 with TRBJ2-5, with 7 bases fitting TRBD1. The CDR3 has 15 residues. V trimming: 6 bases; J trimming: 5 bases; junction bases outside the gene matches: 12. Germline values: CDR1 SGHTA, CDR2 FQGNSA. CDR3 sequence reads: CASRRNRGGMETQYF. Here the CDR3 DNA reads TGTGCCAGCAGACGGAACAGGGGTGGCATGGAGACCCAGTACTTC.

CDR3 loop: CSVAGVGGRGDGIQYF. In nucleotides, the CDR3 is TGCAGCGTTGCAGGGGTCGGGGGTAGAGGCGATGGCATTCAGTACTTC. V is TRBV29-1 and J is TRBJ2-4; D assignment may be TRBD1 or TRBD2 (6 bases each). V lost 4 bases and J 9 bases, leaving 25 bases between the germline ends. CDR1 SQVTM and CDR2 ANQGSEA come from the germline V gene. The CDR3 covers 16 residues.

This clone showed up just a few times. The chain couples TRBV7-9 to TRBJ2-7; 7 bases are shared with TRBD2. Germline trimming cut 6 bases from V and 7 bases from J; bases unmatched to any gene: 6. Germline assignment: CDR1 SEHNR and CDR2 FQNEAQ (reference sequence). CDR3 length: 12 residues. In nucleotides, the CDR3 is TGTGCCAGCAGGGGGCTAGCGGAGGAGCAGTACTTC. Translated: CASRGLAEEQYF.

CDR3 nucleotide sequence: TGTGCCACCAGCAGCGGGACTAGCACAGCAGATACGCAGTATTTT. It encodes CATSSGTSTADTQYF. The V gene is TRBV15, the J gene TRBJ2-3; TRBD2 agrees at 9 bases. This CDR3 is 15 amino acids long. With V trimmed by 3 bases and J by 4 bases, 5 bases remained unmatched. The V gene's germline CDR1 is LNHNV and CDR2 YYDKDF (reference sequence).

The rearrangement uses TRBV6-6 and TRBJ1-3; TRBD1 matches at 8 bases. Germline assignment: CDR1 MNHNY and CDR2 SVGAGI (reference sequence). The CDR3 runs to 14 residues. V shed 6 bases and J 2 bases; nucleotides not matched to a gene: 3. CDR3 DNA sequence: TGTGCCAGCAGGACACAGGGGGCTGGAAACACCATATATTTT. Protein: CASRTQGAGNTIYF.

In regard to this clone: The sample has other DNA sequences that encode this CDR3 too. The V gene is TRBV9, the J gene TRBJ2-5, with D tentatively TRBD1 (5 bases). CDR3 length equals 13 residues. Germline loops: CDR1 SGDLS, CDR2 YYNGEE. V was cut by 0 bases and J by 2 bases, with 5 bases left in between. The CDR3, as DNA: TGTGCCAGCAGCGTAGACAGGCAAGAGACCCAGTACTTC. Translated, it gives CASSVDRQETQYF.

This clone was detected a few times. This CDR3 reads CASSLEGRAREQYF. CDR3 DNA sequence: TGTGCCAGCAGCTTAGAGGGCAGGGCGAGGGAGCAGTACTTC. The chain has TRBV7-9 and TRBJ2-7; maybe TRBD1 (5 bases). The CDR3 length is 14 residues. Trimming removed 1 base at V and 7 bases at J, with 14 bases between. Looked up from germline, CDR1 is SEHNR and CDR2 is FQNEAQ (reference sequence).

CDR3 loop: CASSPTGTGANVLTF. DNA of the CDR3: TGTGCCAGCTCACCCACCGGGACTGGGGCCAACGTCCTGACTTTC. The genes are TRBV18 and TRBJ2-6, with a possible D match to TRBD2 (5 bases). Trimming left V 3 bases short and J 2 bases short, with 8 bases between. The CDR3 is 15 amino acids. Germline loops: CDR1 KGHSH, CDR2 LQKENI. Complete variable domain (other parts from reference TRBV18 and TRBJ2-6): NAGVMQNPRHLVRRRGQEARLRCSPMKGHSHVYWYRQLPEEGLKFMVYLQKENIIDESGMPKERFSAEFPKEGPSILRIQQVVRGDSAAYFCASSPTGTGANVLTFGAGSRLTVL.

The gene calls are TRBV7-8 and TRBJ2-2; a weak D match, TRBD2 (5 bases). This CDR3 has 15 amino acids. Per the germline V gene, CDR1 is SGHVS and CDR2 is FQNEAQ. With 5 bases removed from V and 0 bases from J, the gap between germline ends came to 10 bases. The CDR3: CASSTQDSNTGELFF. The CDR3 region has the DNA TGTGCCAGCAGCACCCAGGACTCGAACACCGGGGAGCTGTTTTTT.